Below, one TCR beta chain is given with its context. Antigen unknown. In germline, CDR1 is MDHEN, CDR2 SYDVKM. V lost 5 bases and J 1 base, leaving 26 bases between the germline ends. The CDR3 totals 19 residues. The assay was immunoSEQ multiplex PCR, and TCRdb's table has in-frame clones only and misses some. The profile shows around 53,000 clones, over 80% of them singletons. The sample is drawn from a study of OX40 agonist ivuxolimab in advanced cancers. Study-wide findings and caveats: Relative to CD4+ cells, CD8+ T cells on average had more expanded clones.

V and J are TRBV28 and TRBJ1-1; the D gene is possibly TRBD1 (5 bases). The source is an adult with an advanced solid tumor such as melanoma, head and neck, liver or kidney cancer. The material was CD4+ or CD8+ T cells sorted from blood, obtained in a trial of the OX40 agonist ivuxolimab. As DNA, the CDR3 is TGTGCCAGCAGTCGACCCTCCGGGACCGGGATGAAGCGGAACACTGAAGCTTTCTTT. As protein: CASSRPSGTGMKRNTEAFF.